The 3 T cell receptor beta chains below come from one sample, sequenced in a study of glioma-infiltrating T cells after dendritic cell vaccination. Repertoires were generated with immunoSEQ multiplex PCR, while TCRdb's copy carries only in-frame clones and drops some. This sample carries roughly 20,000 clones, 79% of them seen once, and the ten largest clones take roughly 40%. The material sequenced was blood, taken before dendritic cell vaccination. These receptors all stem from a human donor with glioblastoma.

This clone was seen only a few times. V gene TRBV6-5 combines with J gene TRBJ1-1; 7 bases are a match to TRBD1. Germline CDR1 MNHEY, CDR2 SVGAGI. There are 16 residues in the CDR3. Unmatched junction bases numbered 9, after V lost 4 bases and J lost 1 base. The CDR3 sequence: CASSWSGGRRNTEAFF. CDR3 nucleotide sequence: TGTGCCAGCAGTTGGTCAGGGGGACGACGGAACACTGAAGCTTTCTTT.

The CDR3 loop is CASSLGRGPPQETQYF. Here the CDR3 DNA reads TGCGCCAGCAGCTTGGGCAGGGGGCCACCCCAAGAGACCCAGTACTTC. V and J are TRBV5-1 and TRBJ2-5, with 8 bases matching TRBD1. The CDR3 spans 16 residues. CDR1 and CDR2 from the germline V gene are SGHRS and YFSETQ. J gave up 1 base and V 0 bases, and 5 bases lay outside the gene matches. The whole variable domain, remainder taken from reference TRBV5-1 and TRBJ2-5, is KAGVTQTPRYLIKTRGQQVTLSCSPISGHRSVSWYQQTPGQGLQFLFEYFSETQRNKGNFPGRFSGRQFSNSRSEMNVSTLELGDSALYLCASSLGRGPPQETQYFGPGTRLLVL.

The J gene is TRBJ1-2, the V gene TRBV28; the match to TRBD1 covers 7 bases. This CDR3 comprises 12 residues. With 3 bases clipped from V and 13 bases from J, the junction kept 8 bases outside the gene matches. Germline V gene sequence: CDR1 MDHEN, CDR2 SYDVKM. Here the CDR3 DNA reads TGTGCCAGCAGTTTCCTCCGGAGGGGGCCCACCTTC. It translates to CASSFLRRGPTF.